This record concerns one T cell receptor (beta chain) sequence. No antigen is known for it. The CDR3 extends over 13 amino acids. Trimming left V 8 bases short and J 2 bases short, with 11 bases between. The germline CDR1 and CDR2 sequences are SEHNR and FQNEAQ (reference sequence). Some clones are missing from TCRdb's copy, which holds only in-frame ones; the method was immunoSEQ multiplex PCR. Found here are some 100,000 clones, less than 90% of them singletons; the top ten hold approximately 17%. The record originates from a study of T cell responses to AZD1222 COVID-19 vaccine. Background on the study: Analyses pooled second doses at about 4 or about 12 weeks.

Study observations and caveats: Baseline serology detected seropositivity in only a handful of AZD1222 recipients. In a largely white British group with more females than males, clonal diversity was possibly underestimated. The breadth and depth of Spike-specific TCRs increased once two AZD1222 doses had been given.

J is TRBJ2-3 and V is TRBV7-9, with a weak D call TRBD1 (5 bases). The sequencing used peripheral blood, collected on day 0 of AZD1222 vaccination. The source of this sequence is an adult in good health. CDR3 sequence (DNA): TGTGCCAGCGGAGACAGAAACACAGATACGCAGTATTTT. It specifies CASGDRNTDTQYF. The whole variable domain, filled in from reference TRBV7-9 and TRBJ2-3, reads DTGVSQNPRHKITKRGQNVTFRCDPISEHNRLYWYRQTLGQGPEFLTYFQNEAQLEKSRLLSDRFSAERPKGSFSTLEIQRTEQGDSAMYLCASGDRNTDTQYFGPGTRLTVL.